This T cell receptor beta chain was captured in a study of blood T cells in healthy people across ages. Broader study findings: Changes in expanded clonotypes were possibly confounded, as the CMV status of donors was unknown.

Each sample yielded at least 6 micrograms of PBMC total RNA. Per the germline V gene, CDR1 is MNHNY and CDR2 is SVGAGI (reference sequence). The CDR3 covers 12 residues. V dropped 11 bases and J dropped 0 bases, with 9 bases sitting between them. A second PCR of 7 to 11 cycles used a sample-barcoded 5' primer and a J-beta primer mix. TCRdb reanalysed the 5' RACE reads using MiXCR and keeps one entry per CDR3 protein. The table records about 510,000 distinct CDR3 sequences, about 27% of them present only once. In its sample, this clonotype was seen a few times. Its antigen is undetermined. This sample was also put to use in a study of T cells of mothers and their children.

Sequenced: blood. This chain joins TRBV6-6 and TRBJ2-3, with a weak D call TRBD1 (5 bases). The source of this sequence is a boy aged 2 to 10 in good health. The CDR3 nucleotides are TGTGCCTCTAAGGGGAGCACAGATACGCAGTATTTT. Encoded protein: CASKGSTDTQYF.